Sequencing of this T cell receptor beta chain was carried out in a study of blood T cell repertoires in COVID-19. Study in general: PBMCs, B-cell-depleted T cells, or T cells were the source of the cDNA or gDNA that made up the material.

The CDR3 is made up of 13 amino acids. The V end was cut by 2 bases, the J end by 4 bases, with 6 bases between. Germline V gives CDR1 KGHSH, CDR2 LQKENI. Authors' analysis steps: Reference gene primer amplification gave nucleated cell count estimates. Repertoires were generated with immunoSEQ multiplex PCR, while TCRdb's copy carries only in-frame clones and drops some. The V and J calls and clone size are taken from that table; D and trimming were inferred from the DNA. Among some 210,000 clones listed, roughly 86% were seen once. This sequence joins TRBV18 and TRBJ1-5, with D unresolved. The clonotype originates from a woman in her 50s with active or convalescent COVID-19. Sequenced: peripheral blood. This CDR3 reads CASSPDGNQPQHF. CDR3 sequence (DNA): TGTGCCAGCTCACCAGACGGGAATCAGCCCCAGCATTTT.